Shown below are 25 T cell receptor beta chains from a single sample sequenced in a study of graft-versus-host responses after intestinal transplantation. Generated by immunoSEQ multiplex PCR, the TCRdb table keeps only in-frame clones and is missing some. The profile shows 20,000 to 25,000 clones, roughly 33% of them singletons. Responders labeled with CFSE (about 200,000) were plated with about 200,000 irradiated, violet-dye-labeled stimulators. Sample: alloreactive CD8+ T cells from a mixed lymphocyte reaction culture, taken before intestinal transplant. This sample's subset: CFSE-low proliferating T cells sorted from roughly six-day pre-transplant mixed lymphocyte reaction (GvH or HvG direction). These receptors were taken from a human patient who received an intestinal transplant.

V usage is TRBV27 and J usage is TRBJ2-2; possible D gene TRBD2, 5 bases. The CDR3 loop spans 13 amino acids. V dropped 0 bases and J dropped 6 bases, with 5 bases sitting between them. Germline V gene data show CDR1 as MNHEY and CDR2 as SMNVEV (reference sequence). The CDR3 nucleotides read TGTGCCAGCAGTTTATCTAGCGCCGGGGAGCTGTTTTTT. The encoded protein is CASSLSSAGELFF.

The CDR3 nucleotides are TGTGCCAGCACCGGCTACAATGAGCAGTTCTTC. It translates to CASTGYNEQFF. V and J are TRBV6-5 and TRBJ2-1; D gene uncertain. From germline, CDR1 is MNHEY and CDR2 SVGAGI. This CDR3 is built from 11 residues. Trimming shortened V by 7 bases and J by 3 bases, and 4 bases separated the two germline ends.

This sequence joins TRBV6-6 and TRBJ1-1; 8 nucleotides line up with TRBD1. This CDR3 is built from 15 residues. CDR1 is MNHNY and CDR2 is SVGAGI in the germline V gene (reference sequence). Unmatched junction bases numbered 5, after V lost 0 bases and J lost 5 bases. The CDR3: CASSYSRGLGTEAFF. The CDR3 nucleotides are TGTGCCAGCAGTTACTCCAGGGGGCTGGGGACTGAAGCTTTCTTT.

The V call is TRBV21-1, the J call TRBJ2-7; the D call of TRBD2 is as the table states it, not checked on the DNA. TRBV21-1 has pseudogene status. CDR3 size: 14 residues. The CDR3, as DNA: TGTGCCAGCAGCCGACCGGGAAAGGCCTACGAGCAGTACTTC. It is translated as CASSRPGKAYEQYF.

The chain recombines TRBV11-3 with TRBJ2-2, with 12 bases fitting TRBD2. The CDR3 spans 16 residues. Germline values: CDR1 SGHNT, CDR2 YENEEA. V lost 5 bases, J lost 7 bases, and 8 bases stayed unmatched. The DNA for the CDR3 is TGTGCCAGCAGCCTGACTAGCGGGAGAGGCGGCGGGGAGCTGTTTTTT. Translated: CASSLTSGRGGGELFF.

This clone turned up a few times. The CDR3: CASSPRSLAGAGTQYF. The DNA for the CDR3 is TGTGCCAGCAGCCCCCGGAGCCTAGCGGGGGCCGGGACCCAGTACTTC. The V gene is TRBV9, the J gene TRBJ2-5; 10 bases line up with TRBD2. This CDR3 comprises 16 residues. Losses at the gene ends were 4 bases for V and 7 bases for J; bases not matched to a gene: 13. Germline lookup yields CDR1 SGDLS and CDR2 YYNGEE.

The chain employs TRBV9 and TRBJ2-3; no clear D. CDR1 is SGDLS, CDR2 YYNGEE, per germline. V was shortened by 3 bases and J by 3 bases, with 5 bases between the two germline ends. CDR3 length: 12 amino acids. The DNA of the CDR3 is TGTGCCAGCAGCGGGGAAACAGATACGCAGTATTTT. It translates to CASSGETDTQYF.

V and J are TRBV10-1 and TRBJ2-3; possibly TRBD1 for D (6 bases). Germline V lookup: CDR1 WNHNN, CDR2 SYGVQD (reference sequence). Trimming stripped 2 bases from V and 6 bases from J, with 15 bases between. CDR3 length equals 15 residues. This CDR3 reads CASSEDRTLGDTQYF. CDR3 coding DNA: TGCGCCAGCAGTGAGGACAGGACATTGGGGGATACGCAGTATTTT.

This clone occurred a few times. V usage is TRBV6-5 and J usage is TRBJ2-7, with a weak D call TRBD1 (6 bases). V lost 0 bases to trimming and J lost 3 bases, with 12 bases between them. Germline values: CDR1 MNHEY, CDR2 SVGAGI. The CDR3 spans 15 residues. This chain's CDR3 is CASSYSTGVSYEQYF. For the CDR3, the DNA is TGTGCCAGCAGTTACTCGACAGGAGTAAGCTACGAGCAGTACTTC.

The chain recombines TRBV27 with TRBJ1-5; no firm D call. This CDR3 region has 13 residues. Trimming took 0 bases from V and 9 from J, leaving 9 bases between them. Germline V lookup: CDR1 MNHEY, CDR2 SMNVEV (reference sequence). Written as DNA, the CDR3 is TGTGCCAGCAGTTTATCGGAGCTGCTGCCCCAGCATTTT. Translating gives CASSLSELLPQHF.

The chain recombines TRBV5-4 with TRBJ1-2; a possible D gene is TRBD1 (5 bases). V was pared by 2 bases and J by 4 bases, with 9 bases between. Germline lookup yields CDR1 SGHNT and CDR2 YYREEE (reference sequence). The CDR3 has 13 residues. The CDR3 here is CASSLGVLYGYTF. The CDR3 nucleotides are TGTGCCAGCAGCTTAGGGGTTCTCTATGGCTACACCTTC.

This clone was detected only a few times. The J gene is TRBJ1-2, the V gene TRBV4-2; 8 nucleotides align to TRBD1. Germline V gene lookup returns CDR1 LGHNA and CDR2 YNFKEQ. Germline trimming cut 0 bases from V and 8 bases from J; bases unmatched to any gene: 11. The CDR3 totals 16 residues. CDR3 DNA sequence: TGTGCCAGCAGCCAAGAGCCTCTTGGGCCAGGGGGCGGCTACACCTTC. Translated: CASSQEPLGPGGGYTF.

The chain joins TRBV9 to TRBJ2-1, with no clear D. From germline, CDR1 is SGDLS and CDR2 YYNGEE. With 7 bases removed from V and 1 base from J, the gap between germline ends came to 12 bases. The CDR3 has 14 residues. The CDR3: CASGTRESYNEQFF. CDR3 nucleotide sequence: TGTGCCAGCGGTACGCGAGAGTCCTACAATGAGCAGTTCTTC.

By proportion, this clone is medium-sized (0.01 to 0.1%). The chain joins TRBV6-6 to TRBJ2-7, with 8 bases that match TRBD2. CDR3 size: 14 residues. The trim removed 2 bases at V and 5 bases at J, leaving 5 bases unmatched. CDR1 and CDR2 (germline): MNHNY, SVGAGI (reference sequence). The CDR3 loop is CASSYSGSTNEQYF. The DNA of the CDR3 is TGTGCCAGCAGTTACAGCGGGAGTACTAACGAGCAGTACTTC.

The chain combines TRBV5-4 with TRBJ1-2; no clear D gene. The CDR3 loop spans 13 amino acids. Between the trimmed V and J ends, which lost 4 bases and 4 bases, there was a span of 11 bases. Germline V gene data show CDR1 as SGHNT and CDR2 as YYREEE (reference sequence). CDR3 DNA sequence: TGTGCCAGCAGCCTGGTGACGGGCTATGGCTACACCTTC. Its translation: CASSLVTGYGYTF.

This clone was detected a few times. The chain is built from TRBV5-1 and TRBJ2-7; 9 nucleotides agree with TRBD1. The trim removed 0 bases at V and 3 bases at J, leaving 4 bases unmatched. The CDR3 loop spans 15 amino acids. From germline, CDR1 is SGHRS and CDR2 YFSETQ. The CDR3 here is CASSLVGQGDYEQYF. The DNA for the CDR3 is TGCGCCAGCAGCTTGGTGGGACAGGGAGACTACGAGCAGTACTTC. Complete variable domain (other parts from reference TRBV5-1 and TRBJ2-7): KAGVTQTPRYLIKTRGQQVTLSCSPISGHRSVSWYQQTPGQGLQFLFEYFSETQRNKGNFPGRFSGRQFSNSRSEMNVSTLELGDSALYLCASSLVGQGDYEQYFGPGTRLTVT.

This clone was observed a few times. The V gene is TRBV4-3, the J gene TRBJ2-3; D not certain. V lost 4 bases, J lost 3 bases, and 8 bases lay in between. Germline CDR1 reads LGHNA; CDR2 reads YSLEER. The CDR3 extends over 13 amino acids. CDR3 sequence: CASSPENTDTQYF. The CDR3 DNA reads TGCGCCAGCAGCCCTGAAAATACAGATACGCAGTATTTT.

To note about this clone: Other nucleotide sequences in the sample specify the same CDR3. The chain uses TRBV2 and TRBJ2-5, with D maybe TRBD2 (7 bases). This CDR3 is 15 amino acids long. CDR1 SNHLY and CDR2 FYNNEI come from the germline V gene. V gave up 3 bases and J gave up 4 bases, with 15 bases separating them. The chain's CDR3 is CASSDGGGGGETQYF. CDR3 DNA: TGTGCCAGCAGTGATGGGGGAGGGGGGGGAGAGACCCAGTACTTC.

J is TRBJ2-5 and V is TRBV6-1; D unresolved. V lost 1 base and J 6 bases, leaving 18 bases between the germline ends. The CDR3 sequence is 16 residues long. The germline V gene encodes CDR1 MNHNS and CDR2 SASEGT. DNA of the CDR3: TGTGCCAGCAGTGAAGAAGGTCTCCCTTGGGGTAAGACCCAGTACTTC. Translated: CASSEEGLPWGKTQYF.

The chain recombines TRBV28 with TRBJ2-7, with a possible D match to TRBD2 (6 bases). Germline CDR1 and CDR2: MDHEN and SYDVKM. Trimming took off 6 bases at V and 0 bases at J, with 27 bases between the two ends. CDR3 length equals 19 residues. Here the CDR3 reads CASSRLLGDPGVSSYEQYF. DNA of the CDR3: TGTGCCAGCAGCCGTTTATTAGGGGATCCGGGAGTCAGCTCCTACGAGCAGTACTTC. Full variable domain (rest looked up from reference TRBV28 and TRBJ2-7): DVKVTQSSRYLVKRTGEKVFLECVQDMDHENMFWYRQDPGLGLRLIYFSYDVKMKEKGDIPEGYSVSREKKERFSLILESASTNQTSMYLCASSRLLGDPGVSSYEQYFGPGTRLTVT.

CDR3 in DNA: TGTGCCAGCACCTTGGGGGGGGGACATGAGCAGTTCTTC. Amino acids: CASTLGGGHEQFF. The rearrangement joins TRBV7-2 to TRBJ2-1; the match to TRBD2 covers 7 bases. Per germline, CDR1 SGHTA and CDR2 FQGNSA. Trimming took 7 bases from V and 8 from J; bases not matched to a gene: 8. This CDR3 contains 13 residues.

The chain employs TRBV27 and TRBJ2-7; the match to TRBD1 covers 7 bases. Germline lookup yields CDR1 MNHEY and CDR2 SMNVEV (reference sequence). The V gene end was trimmed by 4 bases and the J gene end by 2 bases; junction bases not matched to a gene: 11. The CDR3 has 16 amino acids. The CDR3 here is CASSYFGTVGPYEQYF. DNA of the CDR3: TGTGCCAGCAGTTACTTTGGGACAGTAGGACCCTACGAGCAGTACTTC.

The V and J genes are TRBV9 and TRBJ2-6; 9 bases match TRBD1. CDR1 is SGDLS and CDR2 is YYNGEE in the germline V gene. The length of the CDR3 is 21 residues. With V trimmed by 4 bases and J by 1 base, 18 bases remained unmatched. Here the CDR3 DNA reads TGTGCCAGCAGCAACCCTCGGGGCAACAGGGGGCAGGATTCTGGGGCCAACGTCCTGACTTTC. Translating gives CASSNPRGNRGQDSGANVLTF.

The V gene is TRBV6-5, the J gene TRBJ2-2; 8 positions match TRBD2. The CDR3 contains 13 residues. V was pared by 10 bases and J by 3 bases, with 4 bases of the junction left unmatched. CDR1 is MNHEY, CDR2 SVGAGI, per germline. This CDR3 reads CAINGGDTGELFF. The CDR3 coding sequence is TGTGCCATCAACGGGGGGGACACCGGGGAGCTGTTTTTT.

The rearrangement uses TRBV7-3 and TRBJ2-1; D might be TRBD2 (7 bases). This CDR3 comprises 14 residues. Trimming cost V 3 bases and J 8 bases, with 14 bases left between them. In germline, CDR1 is SGHTA, CDR2 FQGTGA. In nucleotides, the CDR3 is TGTGCCAGCAGCTTTACGGGCGGGGGCGATGAGCAGTTCTTC. This codes for CASSFTGGGDEQFF.